This record concerns one T cell receptor (beta chain) sequence. Its target is not known. Axillary draining lymph nodes of breast cancer patients supplied the node samples. Per germline, CDR1 SGHVS and CDR2 FNYEAQ. CDR3 length: 15 amino acids. The V end lost 5 bases, the J end lost 5 bases, and 16 bases lay between the germline ends. This sample stems from a study of breast tumors, draining lymph nodes, adjacent tissues. Study-level points and caveats: Data only fit, rather than demonstrated, lymph node origin of most tumor T cells.

TCRdb called the multiplex PCR reads again in MiXCR, with one record for every CDR3 protein. The table includes about 180,000 distinct CDR3 sequences, roughly a third detected once. Sequenced: axillary lymph node tissue. The genes are TRBV7-6 and TRBJ1-5; tentatively, D is TRBD1 (5 bases). This clonotype was obtained from a female donor with breast cancer. Some clones in this sample may be carry-over from other donors' samples. The CDR3, as DNA: TGTGCCAGCAGCCGGGGCCAGGCCACCCATCAGCCCCAGCATTTT. This sequence encodes CASSRGQATHQPQHF. The full variable domain, its missing parts supplied by reference TRBV7-6 and TRBJ1-5, is GAGVSQSPRYKVTKRGQDVALRCDPISGHVSLYWYRQALGQGPEFLTYFNYEAQQDKSGLPNDRFSAERPEGSISTLTIQRTEQRDSAMYRCASSRGQATHQPQHFGDGTRLSIL.